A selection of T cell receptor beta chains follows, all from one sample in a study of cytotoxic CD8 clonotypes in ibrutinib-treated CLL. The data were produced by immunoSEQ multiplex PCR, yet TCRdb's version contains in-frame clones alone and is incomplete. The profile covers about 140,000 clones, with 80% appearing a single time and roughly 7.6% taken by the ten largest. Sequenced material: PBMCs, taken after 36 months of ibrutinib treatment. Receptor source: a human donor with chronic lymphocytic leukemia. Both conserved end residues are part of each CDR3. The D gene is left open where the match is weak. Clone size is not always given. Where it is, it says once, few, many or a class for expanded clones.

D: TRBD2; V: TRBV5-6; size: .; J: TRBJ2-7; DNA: TGTGCCAGCAGCTTGGTGGGCGGGAGAGGTAACGAGCAGTACTTC; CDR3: CASSLVGGRGNEQYF
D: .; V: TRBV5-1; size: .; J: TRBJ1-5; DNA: TGCGCCAGCAGCCCTGGAGCGGGGGGAAAACAGCCCCAGCATTTT; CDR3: CASSPGAGGKQPQHF
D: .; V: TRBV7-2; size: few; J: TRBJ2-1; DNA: TGTGCCAGCAGCTACAAATGGGGCGATGAGCAGTTCTTC; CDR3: CASSYKWGDEQFF
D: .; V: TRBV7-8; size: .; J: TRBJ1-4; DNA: TGTGCCAGCAGCGTGGGGGGTTTATCCGAAAAACTGTTTTTT; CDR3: CASSVGGLSEKLFF
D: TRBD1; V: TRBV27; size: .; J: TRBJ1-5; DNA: TGTGCCAGCAGTATAAGGGGGCGCGGGCAGCCCCAGCATTTT; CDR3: CASSIRGRGQPQHF
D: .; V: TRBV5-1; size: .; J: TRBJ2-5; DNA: TGCGCCAGCAGCTTGCAGAGCCAAGAGACCCAGTACTTC; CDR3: CASSLQSQETQYF
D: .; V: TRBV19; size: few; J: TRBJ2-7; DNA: TGTGCCAGTAGTATCAGCCAGACCTACGAGCAGTACTTC; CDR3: CASSISQTYEQYF
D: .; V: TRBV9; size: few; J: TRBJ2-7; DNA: TGTGCCAGCAGCGTAGTTCCCGGCGAGCAGTACTTC; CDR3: CASSVVPGEQYF
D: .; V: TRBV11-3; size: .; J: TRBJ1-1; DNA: TGTGCCAGCAGCTTACGATGGAACACTGAAGCTTTCTTT; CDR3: CASSLRWNTEAFF
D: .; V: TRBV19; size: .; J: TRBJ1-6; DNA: TGTGCCAGTACCAACCGAGCCGAGCGGGATAATTCACCCCTCCACTTT; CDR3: CASTNRAERDNSPLHF
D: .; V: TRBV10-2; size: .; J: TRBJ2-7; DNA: TGCGCCAGCAGTGAGGGGGGCCACGGCTACGAGCAGTACTTC; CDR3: CASSEGGHGYEQYF
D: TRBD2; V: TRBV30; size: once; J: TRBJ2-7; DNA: TGTGCCTTCGCGGGGGGCGGGTCGATCCACGAGCAGTACTTC; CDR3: CAFAGGGSIHEQYF
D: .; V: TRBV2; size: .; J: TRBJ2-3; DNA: TGTGCCAGCAGTGGTGTGTACTCCACAGATACGCAGTATTTT; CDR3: CASSGVYSTDTQYF
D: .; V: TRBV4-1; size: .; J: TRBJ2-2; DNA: TGCGCCAGCAGCTACCCGGGCCCGACCTTGGTCGGGGAGCTGTTTTTT; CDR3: CASSYPGPTLVGELFF
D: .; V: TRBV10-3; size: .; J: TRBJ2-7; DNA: TGTGCCATCAGTGAGGGGGTTGGGGTCTACGAGCAGTACTTC; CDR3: CAISEGVGVYEQYF
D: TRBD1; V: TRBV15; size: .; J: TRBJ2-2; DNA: TGTGCCACCAGCAGGACAGGGGGGTCCGGGGAGCTGTTTTTT; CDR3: CATSRTGGSGELFF
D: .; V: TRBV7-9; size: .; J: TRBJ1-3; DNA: TGTGCCAGCAGCTTCCAGGGGATAGGAAACACCATATATTTT; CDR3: CASSFQGIGNTIYF
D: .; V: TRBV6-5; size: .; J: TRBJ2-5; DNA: TGTGCCAGCAGCGGTCTGGGTGTGGAGACCCAGTACTTC; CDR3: CASSGLGVETQYF
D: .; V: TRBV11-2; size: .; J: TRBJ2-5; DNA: TGTGCCAGCAACTTTCGGCAGATCCAAGAGACCCAGTACTTC; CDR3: CASNFRQIQETQYF
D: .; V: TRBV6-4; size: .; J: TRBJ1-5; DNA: TGTGCCAGCGCTATAGGGCCCACAGAGCCCCAGCATTTT; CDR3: CASAIGPTEPQHF
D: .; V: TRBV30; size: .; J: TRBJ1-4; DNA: TGTGCCTGGAGTACTTCAGTTTTTAATGAAAAACTGTTTTTT; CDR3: CAWSTSVFNEKLFF
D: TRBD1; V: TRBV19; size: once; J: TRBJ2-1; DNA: TGTGCCAGTAGCCTCTGGACAGGGAAATTAGGAAATGAGCAGTTCTTC; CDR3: CASSLWTGKLGNEQFF
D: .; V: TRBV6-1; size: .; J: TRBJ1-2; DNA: TGTGCCAGCAGTGAAGGAGGGATAGGGGGTATTCGTGGCTACACCTTC; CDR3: CASSEGGIGGIRGYTF
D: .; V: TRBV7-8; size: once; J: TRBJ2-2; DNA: TGTGCCAGCAGCGACGGCCCGTCCAACTTGAACACCGGGGAGCTGTTTTTT; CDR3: CASSDGPSNLNTGELFF
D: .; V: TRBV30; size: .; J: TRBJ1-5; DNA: TGTGCCTGGAACCCGGGCCCGTCCAGCCCTCGGGCCCAGCATTTT; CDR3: CAWNPGPSSPRAQHF
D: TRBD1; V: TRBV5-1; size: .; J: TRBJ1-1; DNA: TGCGCCAGCAGCTTGGTCCCCGTCGTGGGACAGGGGTACACTGAAGCTTTCTTT; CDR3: CASSLVPVVGQGYTEAFF
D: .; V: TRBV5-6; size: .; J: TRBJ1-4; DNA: TGTGCCAGCAGCTTGACAGTTAATGAAAAACTGTTTTTT; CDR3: CASSLTVNEKLFF
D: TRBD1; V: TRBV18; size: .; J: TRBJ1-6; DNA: TGTGCCAGCTCACACGACAGGGTTGGTTCACCCCTCCACTTT; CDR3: CASSHDRVGSPLHF
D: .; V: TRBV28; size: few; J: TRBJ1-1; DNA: TGTGCCAGCAGTCTCTGGCAATCAAACACTGAAGCTTTCTTT; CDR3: CASSLWQSNTEAFF
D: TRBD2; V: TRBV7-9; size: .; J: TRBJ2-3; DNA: TGTGCCAGCAGCTTACCAGCGGGAGCAGATACGCAGTATTTT; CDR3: CASSLPAGADTQYF
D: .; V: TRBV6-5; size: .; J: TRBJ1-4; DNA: TGTGCCAGCAGTCCCCTCGGGGAAAAACTGTTTTTT; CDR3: CASSPLGEKLFF
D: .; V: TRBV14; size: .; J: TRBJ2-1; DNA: TGTGCCAGCAGCCGATTAGGTATTTCCTACAATGAGCAGTTCTTC; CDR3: CASSRLGISYNEQFF
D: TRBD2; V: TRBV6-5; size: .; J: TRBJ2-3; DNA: TGTGCCAGCAGTCAAGCGGGAGTCACAGATACGCAGTATTTT; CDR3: CASSQAGVTDTQYF
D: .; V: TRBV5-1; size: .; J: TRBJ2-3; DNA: TGCGCCAGCACCTTGCCCGGAGGGGATACGCAGTATTTT; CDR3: CASTLPGGDTQYF
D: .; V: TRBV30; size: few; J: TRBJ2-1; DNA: TGTGCCTGCCACCGGGGGGCACAGTTCTTC; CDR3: CACHRGAQFF
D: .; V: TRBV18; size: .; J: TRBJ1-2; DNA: TGTGCCAGCTCACCGGATTTACGGTATGGCTACACCTTC; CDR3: CASSPDLRYGYTF
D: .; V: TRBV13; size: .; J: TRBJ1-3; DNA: TGTGCCAGCAGTGTCCGGGACACCATATATTTT; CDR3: CASSVRDTIYF